The clone carrying this TCR beta chain was picked up one time. Antigen: not known. The data were taken from a study of T cell repertoires in cytomegalovirus infection. Background on the study: Indications of both CMV infection and matching HLA type were provided by public TCR beta signatures. General study points: Of the TCR beta families, the public ones yielded a cumulative frequency that identified carriers of CMV plus the relevant HLA.

From the reads, TCRdb called clonotypes with MiXCR, one entry per CDR3 protein. The repertoire has about 310,000 distinct CDR3 sequences, approximately 25% of them found once; the top ten carry 13%. Germline CDR1 is MNHEY and CDR2 is SVGEGT. The CDR3 has 14 amino acids. With V trimmed by 9 bases and J by 8 bases, 11 bases remained unmatched. This chain uses TRBV6-2 or TRBV6-3 with TRBJ2-1; 9 bases are a match to TRBD1. The receptor comes from a human donor in good health (CMV status not recorded). Some clones in this sample may be carry-over from other donors' samples. Sample: cultured PBMCs, taken from culture after CMV antigen stimulation. CDR3 nucleotide sequence: TGTGCCAGATGCAAATCACAGGGGGCGGATGAGCAGTTCTTC. Translation gives CARCKSQGADEQFF.